The 31 T cell receptor beta chains presented below share a single source sample, sequenced in a study of cytomegalovirus exposure and HLA in healthy donors. The PCR made use of 60 Vbeta and 13 Jbeta primers. The table came from immunoSEQ multiplex PCR; TCRdb's copy has only in-frame clones and leaves some out. There are around 150,000 clones in the sample; over 75% occur only once, and about 5.6% lies in the top ten. The sample comprised PBMCs. These TCRs come from a man under 40 in good health and CMV-seropositive.

The chain recombines TRBV28 with TRBJ2-2, with D possibly matching TRBD2 (5 bases). The V end was cut by 4 bases, the J end by 3 bases, with 12 bases between. This CDR3 comprises 15 residues. The germline gives CDR1 MDHEN, CDR2 SYDVKM. The CDR3 bases are TGTGCCAGCAGTTCCCTCGGGGTGTACACCGGGGAGCTGTTTTTT. This sequence encodes CASSSLGVYTGELFF.

This clone was counted a few times. The chain joins TRBV19 to TRBJ1-3; TRBD1 agrees at 8 bases. The germline CDR1 and CDR2 sequences are LNHDA and SQIVND (reference sequence). The V gene end was trimmed by 6 bases and the J gene end by 4 bases; junction bases not matched to a gene: 8. The CDR3 runs to 15 residues. The CDR3 reads CASRGPRTGGNTIYF. CDR3 in DNA: TGTGCCAGTAGGGGCCCTAGGACAGGGGGAAACACCATATATTTT. The full variable domain, with the rest looked up from reference TRBV19 and TRBJ1-3, is DGGITQSPKYLFRKEGQNVTLSCEQNLNHDAMYWYRQDPGQGLRLIYYSQIVNDFQKGDIAEGYSVSREKKESFPLTVTSAQKNPTAFYLCASRGPRTGGNTIYFGEGSWLTVV.

This clone was observed a few times. The V call is TRBV29-1, the J call TRBJ2-1; D unclear. Germline V lookup: CDR1 SQVTM, CDR2 ANQGSEA. The CDR3 spans 12 residues. V lost 3 bases to trimming and J lost 5 bases, with 8 bases between them. CDR3 DNA: TGCAGCGTTGACAACCGAGACAATGAGCAGTTCTTC. This codes for CSVDNRDNEQFF.

The chain joins TRBV5-6 to TRBJ2-7; TRBD1 might be the D (5 bases). This CDR3 has 12 amino acids. Germline lookup yields CDR1 SGHDT and CDR2 YYEEEE. Trimming removed 2 bases from V and 4 bases from J, with 7 bases in between. The CDR3 bases are TGTGCCAGCAGCTTTCAGGGTTACGAGCAGTACTTC. This codes for CASSFQGYEQYF.

The J gene is TRBJ2-2, the V gene TRBV6-1; 7 bases line up with TRBD2. The CDR3 length is 15 residues. Trimming cost V 7 bases and J 5 bases; bases outside gene matches: 10. CDR1 is MNHNS and CDR2 is SASEGT in the germline V gene. CDR3 DNA: TGTGCCAGCACCACTCGGAGGGAGGGAACCGGGGAGCTGTTTTTT. Protein: CASTTRREGTGELFF.

The chain recombines TRBV7-6 with TRBJ2-1, with TRBD2 identical over 10 bases. Germline CDR1 reads SGHVS; CDR2 reads FNYEAQ. This CDR3 is 13 amino acids long. The CDR3 sequence is CSGRARSGNEQFF. DNA for the CDR3: TGTAGCGGGAGGGCCCGATCGGGCAATGAGCAGTTCTTC.

This clone appeared a single time. V gene TRBV7-2 combines with J gene TRBJ2-4; possible D gene TRBD2, 6 bases. V lost 1 base to trimming and J lost 5 bases, with 9 bases between them. CDR3 length: 14 residues. Germline V gene lookup returns CDR1 SGHTA and CDR2 FQGNSA. The CDR3 region has the DNA TGTGCCAGCAGCTTAGGCGGAGGGCAAAACATTCAGTACTTC. Encoded protein: CASSLGGGQNIQYF.

The genes are TRBV11-2 and TRBJ2-7, with TRBD1 as a possible D gene (7 bases). Trimming cost V 5 bases and J 3 bases, with 20 bases left between them. The CDR3 is made up of 16 amino acids. Germline CDR1 reads SGHAT; CDR2 reads FQNNGV. DNA for the CDR3: TGTGCCAGCAGCCTTACCGCGGGACAGCGCCGCTACGAGCAGTACTTC. It codes for CASSLTAGQRRYEQYF.

The V call is TRBV7-2, the J call TRBJ1-5, with D tentatively TRBD1 (6 bases). The CDR3 consists of 15 residues. Trimming pared 5 bases from V and 4 bases from J, leaving 15 bases between. Germline lookup yields CDR1 SGHTA and CDR2 FQGNSA. CDR3 loop: CASSLGQWRNQPQHF. The CDR3 DNA reads as TGTGCCAGCAGCCTCGGACAGTGGAGAAATCAGCCCCAGCATTTT.

This clone was observed once. This chain joins TRBV15 and TRBJ2-7, with D possibly TRBD2 on 7 matching bases. The CDR3 is made up of 14 amino acids. V dropped 0 bases and J dropped 7 bases, with 13 bases sitting between them. Germline loops: CDR1 LNHNV, CDR2 YYDKDF (reference sequence). The CDR3 spells CATSREGGGGEQYF. Here the CDR3 DNA reads TGTGCCACCAGCAGAGAGGGGGGAGGGGGTGAGCAGTACTTC.

V usage is TRBV6-5 and J usage is TRBJ1-6, with TRBD1 matching 7 bases. The CDR3 totals 16 residues. V shed 1 base, J shed 8 bases, and the junction held 8 bases outside the gene matches. CDR1 and CDR2 (germline): MNHEY, SVGAGI. CDR3 residues: CASSYLRGRSYSPLHF. DNA of the CDR3: TGTGCCAGCAGTTACTTAAGGGGGCGGTCGTATTCACCCCTCCACTTT.

The rearrangement joins TRBV15 to TRBJ2-7; 11 nucleotides agree with TRBD1. V lost 5 bases to trimming and J lost 4 bases; unmatched junction nucleotides: 13. There are 17 residues in the CDR3. The germline V gene encodes CDR1 LNHNV and CDR2 YYDKDF (reference sequence). CDR3 loop: CATSRIQPGTGGYEQYF. The CDR3 nucleotides are TGTGCCACCAGCCGTATTCAACCCGGGACAGGGGGGTACGAGCAGTACTTC.

This chain links TRBV19 with TRBJ1-1; D gene uncertain. This CDR3 is 13 amino acids long. Trimming left V 4 bases short and J 2 bases short, with 8 bases between. From germline, CDR1 is LNHDA and CDR2 SQIVND (reference sequence). CDR3 amino acids: CASSTTPNTEAFF. In nucleotides, the CDR3 is TGTGCCAGTAGTACCACACCCAACACTGAAGCTTTCTTT.

The V gene is TRBV11-2, the J gene TRBJ2-7; 8 bases are shared with TRBD2. The J segment lost 2 bases and the V segment lost 0 bases, leaving 3 bases of the junction unmatched. The CDR3 runs to 15 residues. CDR1 is SGHAT and CDR2 is FQNNGV in the germline V gene. The DNA for the CDR3 is TGTGCCAGCAGCTTAGATGGGACTAGGACCTACGAGCAGTACTTC. Protein product: CASSLDGTRTYEQYF.

V and J are TRBV29-1 and TRBJ2-5, with 15 bases matching TRBD2. The germline gives CDR1 SQVTM, CDR2 ANQGSEA. The CDR3 runs to 14 residues. V was pared by 4 bases and J by 4 bases, with 1 base of the junction left unmatched. CDR3 sequence: CSVGTSGGAETQYF. The CDR3 bases are TGCAGCGTTGGGACTAGCGGGGGGGCAGAGACCCAGTACTTC. The full variable domain, in which reference TRBV29-1 and TRBJ2-5 provide the parts outside the CDR3, is SAVISQKPSRDICQRGTSLTIQCQVDSQVTMMFWYRQQPGQSLTLIATANQGSEATYESGFVIDKFPISRPNLTFSTLTVSNMSPEDSSIYLCSVGTSGGAETQYFGPGTRLLVL.

This clone is a singleton in its sample. V and J are TRBV7-9 and TRBJ2-3, with D possibly being TRBD1 (5 bases). Between the trimmed V and J ends, which lost 10 bases and 2 bases, there was a span of 13 bases. CDR3 length: 13 residues. Germline values: CDR1 SEHNR, CDR2 FQNEAQ (reference sequence). CDR3 residues: CATVKGPTDTQYF. CDR3 sequence (DNA): TGTGCCACCGTGAAGGGGCCCACAGATACGCAGTATTTT.

This chain joins TRBV10-3 and TRBJ1-3; the D is unclear. The germline V gene has CDR1 ENHRY and CDR2 SYGVKD. Trimming left V 6 bases short and J 3 bases short, with 6 bases between. CDR3 length: 12 residues. The CDR3 here is CAIRPIGNTIYF. The CDR3 bases are TGTGCCATCAGGCCTATTGGAAACACCATATATTTT.

J is TRBJ1-2 and V is TRBV5-1; 9 nucleotides line up with TRBD1. This CDR3 is built from 18 residues. The junction had 18 bases not matched to a gene; V was cut back by 4 bases and J by 5 bases. Per germline, CDR1 SGHRS and CDR2 YFSETQ. The CDR3 loop reads CASSARTGTGFSVYGYTF. Here the CDR3 DNA reads TGCGCCAGCAGCGCCAGGACCGGGACAGGGTTTTCCGTATATGGCTACACCTTC. The entire variable domain, with the rest obtained from reference TRBV5-1 and TRBJ1-2, is as follows: KAGVTQTPRYLIKTRGQQVTLSCSPISGHRSVSWYQQTPGQGLQFLFEYFSETQRNKGNFPGRFSGRQFSNSRSEMNVSTLELGDSALYLCASSARTGTGFSVYGYTFGSGTRLTVV.

The J gene is TRBJ1-5, the V gene TRBV19, with TRBD1 as a possible D gene (5 bases). The germline V and J ends were trimmed by 7 bases and 0 bases, with 10 bases remaining between them. CDR1 is LNHDA and CDR2 is SQIVND in the germline V gene (reference sequence). This CDR3 region has 14 residues. Here the CDR3 reads CASTATDSNQPQHF. In DNA form, the CDR3 reads TGTGCCAGTACGGCGACAGATAGCAATCAGCCCCAGCATTTT.

The rearrangement links TRBV18 to TRBJ1-5; D perhaps matches TRBD1 (5 bases). This CDR3 is built from 15 residues. Germline CDR1 reads KGHSH; CDR2 reads LQKENI. V was pared by 3 bases and J by 1 base, with 10 bases between. The CDR3 sequence: CASSPRRDSNQPQHF. CDR3 coding DNA: TGTGCCAGCTCACCGAGGCGGGACAGCAATCAGCCCCAGCATTTT.

This rearrangement joins TRBV7-6 to TRBJ2-1; 10 nucleotides match TRBD2. V lost 2 bases and J lost 6; bases outside the gene matches: 7. The V gene's germline CDR1 is SGHVS and CDR2 FNYEAQ. There are 16 residues in the CDR3. Here the CDR3 reads CASSLLAGVGPNEQFF. In DNA, the CDR3 is TGTGCCAGCAGCTTACTAGCGGGGGTCGGTCCCAATGAGCAGTTCTTC.

The chain employs TRBV12-5 and TRBJ1-2; D remains ambiguous. The ends were cut back, 5 bases at V and 5 bases at J, with 12 bases in the middle. Germline CDR1 reads LGHNT; CDR2 reads FRNRAP. The CDR3 spans 13 residues. The CDR3 sequence is CASGRYYSYGYTF. The CDR3 bases are TGTGCTAGTGGTCGATACTATTCTTATGGCTACACCTTC.

This chain uses TRBV30 with TRBJ1-2, with D hard to call. The V and J ends lost 2 bases and 4 bases respectively, with 14 bases between them. Germline V gives CDR1 GTSNPN, CDR2 SVGIG (reference sequence). CDR3 size: 14 residues. The CDR3 reads CAWSPQFPSYGYTF. The DNA of the CDR3 is TGTGCCTGGAGTCCGCAGTTTCCTAGCTATGGCTACACCTTC.

The J gene is TRBJ2-6, the V gene TRBV19, with D maybe TRBD2 (6 bases). Germline lookup yields CDR1 LNHDA and CDR2 SQIVND (reference sequence). The CDR3 is 21 amino acids. Trimming shortened V by 5 bases and J by 0 bases, and 26 bases separated the two germline ends. CDR3 amino acids: CASSPQGLGGLRVSGANVLTF. For the CDR3, the DNA is TGTGCCAGTAGTCCACAAGGACTTGGAGGGTTAAGGGTCTCTGGGGCCAACGTCCTGACTTTC. Filled out from reference TRBV19 and TRBJ2-6, the complete variable domain reads DGGITQSPKYLFRKEGQNVTLSCEQNLNHDAMYWYRQDPGQGLRLIYYSQIVNDFQKGDIAEGYSVSREKKESFPLTVTSAQKNPTAFYLCASSPQGLGGLRVSGANVLTFGAGSRLTVL.

V usage is TRBV30 and J usage is TRBJ1-1; no firm D call. The CDR3 is 13 residues long. V shed 2 bases and J shed 0 bases, with 7 bases lying between them. Germline V gene data show CDR1 as GTSNPN and CDR2 as SVGIG (reference sequence). DNA for the CDR3: TGTGCCTGGAGTCTGGGAGTGAACACTGAAGCTTTCTTT. Translated, it gives CAWSLGVNTEAFF.

The V call is TRBV19, the J call TRBJ2-7, with 10 bases identical to TRBD2. The germline V gene encodes CDR1 LNHDA and CDR2 SQIVND (reference sequence). The junction had 0 bases not matched to a gene; V was cut back by 0 bases and J by 7 bases. This CDR3 region has 13 residues. The CDR3 region is CASSIELAGEQYF. DNA of the CDR3: TGTGCCAGTAGTATAGAACTAGCGGGGGAGCAGTACTTC.

The sample holds one count of this clone. V and J are TRBV10-3 and TRBJ1-1; D gene ambiguous. V shed 2 bases and J shed 0 bases, with 7 bases lying between them. Germline CDR1 is ENHRY and CDR2 is SYGVKD. The CDR3 runs 14 residues. The CDR3 spells CAISEAIMNTEAFF. The CDR3 nucleotides are TGTGCCATCAGTGAGGCTATAATGAACACTGAAGCTTTCTTT.

This chain joins TRBV4-1 and TRBJ2-5, with 10 bases that match TRBD1. Judging by the DNA end, TRBJ2-7 fits better; the J call may be wrong. Germline lookup yields CDR1 MGHRA and CDR2 YSYEKL. This CDR3 spans 15 amino acids. The CDR3 DNA follows: TGCGCCAGCAGCCACCCGGGACAGGGGTTCTACGAGCAGTACTTC. It translates to CASSHPGQGFYEQYF.

This chain connects TRBV7-9 to TRBJ2-5; TRBD2 might be the D (5 bases). Gene TRBJ2-7 matches the end of the DNA better, so the J call may be wrong. The CDR3 is 15 residues long. Germline lookup yields CDR1 SEHNR and CDR2 FQNEAQ (reference sequence). The CDR3 nucleotides read TGTGCCAGCAGCTTAGGGGCTAGCCGAAGGATCGAGCAGTACTTC. Translated: CASSLGASRRIEQYF.

The chain recombines TRBV4-1 with TRBJ2-7; 9 positions agree with TRBD1. Trimming at V came to 2 bases and at J to 4 bases, leaving 6 bases not matched to a gene. CDR3 size: 15 residues. Germline V lookup: CDR1 MGHRA, CDR2 YSYEKL. CDR3 sequence: CASSQPGQGTYEQYF. CDR3 coding DNA: TGCGCCAGCAGCCAACCGGGACAGGGCACTTACGAGCAGTACTTC.

The genes are TRBV13 and TRBJ2-1, with 12 bases fitting TRBD2. CDR3 length: 16 amino acids. Losses at the gene ends were 1 base for V and 10 bases for J; bases not matched to a gene: 8. Looked up from germline, CDR1 is PRHDT and CDR2 is FYEKMQ (reference sequence). CDR3 nucleotides: TGTGCCAGCAGCTTAGACGCTAGCGGGAGGGGAGGGGAGCAGTTCTTC. This codes for CASSLDASGRGGEQFF.